Listed here are 8 T cell receptor beta chains from one sample, sequenced in a study of radiation and T cells in renal cell carcinoma. The time point was: blood 4 weeks post-SBRT, at nephrectomy. Treatment specified: 15 Gy SBRT to primary tumor, nephrectomy 4 weeks later. The repertoire was sequenced with immunoSEQ multiplex PCR; TCRdb's copy has only in-frame clones and lacks some. The sample records roughly 160,000 clones, about 85% being singletons. Source: blood, taken from a patient whose treatment included radiotherapy and nephrectomy. These receptors originate from a woman aged 45-59 years with renal cell carcinoma.

The rearrangement links TRBV6-5 to TRBJ2-5, with 7 bases aligning to TRBD1. With V trimmed by 4 bases and J by 5 bases, 10 bases remained unmatched. Germline loops: CDR1 MNHEY, CDR2 SVGAGI. This CDR3 contains 15 residues. The CDR3 loop is CASSWDSSRRETQYF. CDR3 bases: TGTGCCAGCAGTTGGGACAGCTCCCGGAGGGAGACCCAGTACTTC.

This chain connects TRBV5-4 to TRBJ1-2; tentative D call: TRBD1 (5 bases). The CDR3 has 17 residues. V shed 0 bases and J shed 1 base, with 16 bases lying between them. Germline CDR1 SGHNT, CDR2 YYREEE (reference sequence). The CDR3 bases are TGTGCCAGCAGCTTGGGCCCATCGGGGGGAAGTAACTATGGCTACACCTTC. Protein: CASSLGPSGGSNYGYTF.

The rearrangement uses TRBV9 and TRBJ1-3, with D maybe TRBD1 (6 bases). Germline V gives CDR1 SGDLS, CDR2 YYNGEE. This CDR3 has 16 amino acids. The V end was cut by 3 bases, the J end by 0 bases, with 13 bases between. CDR3 sequence (DNA): TGTGCCAGCAGCGCCCAAGGGGGACTCTCTGGAAACACCATATATTTT. It is translated as CASSAQGGLSGNTIYF.

This sequence joins TRBV2 and TRBJ1-6; tentative D call: TRBD1 (6 bases). Germline V gene data show CDR1 as SNHLY and CDR2 as FYNNEI. CDR3 length equals 13 residues. The ends were cut back, 7 bases at V and 4 bases at J, with 8 bases in the middle. The DNA of the CDR3 is TGTGCCAGCAAGGACAGATATAATTCACCCCTCCACTTT. This encodes CASKDRYNSPLHF.

V gene TRBV6-1 combines with J gene TRBJ2-2, with TRBD1 matching 10 bases. Germline values: CDR1 MNHNS, CDR2 SASEGT. This CDR3 is built from 15 residues. V was clipped by 4 bases and J by 6 bases; unmatched bases: 5. The CDR3 is CASSGQGAKAGELFF. CDR3 sequence (DNA): TGTGCCAGCAGTGGACAGGGGGCGAAAGCCGGGGAGCTGTTTTTT.

The V gene is TRBV4-1, the J gene TRBJ1-3; D is undetermined. The germline V and J ends were trimmed by 1 base and 0 bases, with 7 bases remaining between them. Germline CDR1 MGHRA, CDR2 YSYEKL. The CDR3 spans 15 residues. CDR3 amino acids: CASSQGRGSGNTIYF. The CDR3, as DNA: TGCGCCAGCAGCCAAGGACGGGGCTCTGGAAACACCATATATTTT.

The rearrangement links TRBV13 to TRBJ1-6, with D tentatively TRBD1 (5 bases). Germline-derived CDR1 and CDR2 are PRHDT and FYEKMQ (reference sequence). Trimming took 5 bases from V and 7 from J, leaving 18 bases between them. CDR3 size: 16 residues. Here the CDR3 reads CASSPPEQGFNSPLHF. CDR3 sequence (DNA): TGTGCCAGCAGCCCCCCGGAGCAGGGTTTCAATTCACCCCTCCACTTT.

V gene TRBV30 combines with J gene TRBJ2-7; D perhaps matches TRBD2 (7 bases). The V end was cut by 2 bases, the J end by 6 bases, with 17 bases between. Germline CDR1 GTSNPN, CDR2 SVGIG (reference sequence). This CDR3 spans 14 amino acids. CDR3 in amino acids: CAWSIGGGGLEQYF. The CDR3 coding sequence is TGTGCCTGGAGTATTGGCGGGGGCGGGCTCGAGCAGTACTTC.